This T cell receptor beta chain was sequenced during a study of blood T cell repertoires in COVID-19 (dated by TCRdb to 2019 to 2021). In terms of the full investigation: The collaborator samples originated in the United States, Italy and Spain and spanned the acute and convalescent phases of COVID-19. The prospective study material was composed of cDNA or gDNA derived from T cells, B-cell-depleted T cells, or PBMCs. Subjects who had been exposed to COVID-19, were actively infected with it, or had recovered from it provided the deeply sampled blood TCRbeta repertoires that made up the dataset. The repertoires were released in a freely available public database meant as a resource for research on the immune response to SARS-CoV-2. Samples were obtained from the ongoing ImmuneRACE study (first 160 participants) and from about 1,300 subjects provided by 6 global collaborators. Nearly every sample came with metadata listing a de-identified subject ID, COVID-19 status, age in years and sex. Where available, HLA class I and class II types were taken from metadata supplied by the sample provider and were not determined by assay-based typing.

TCRbeta CDR3 regions were amplified from genomic DNA using the immunoSEQ Assay, a bias-controlled multiplex PCR. The authors' analysis ran thus. The number of nucleated cells in each sample was estimated by amplification of reference gene primers within the assay. Sequence reads were collapsed and filtered to measure the absolute abundance of every unique TCRbeta CDR3 rearrangement. For each sample, productive Simpson clonality was calculated as the square root of Simpson's diversity index across productive rearrangements. Drawn from immuneACCESS, this table holds only the in-frame rearrangements with V and J called that TCRdb kept. Clones are partly lost; checked studies trace under half to an unresolved V gene and leave the rest unexplained. D and trimming were read from the DNA, whereas the V and J calls and clone size are those reported in that table. This sample holds around 110,000 clones; over 80% were observed only once. The top ten clonotypes cover 0.7% to 1% of the sample.

Whole blood was collected in K2EDTA tubes by collaborating institutions according to the institutions' own protocols. For TCRbeta analysis, collaborators shipped samples in one of three forms: frozen whole blood, isolated PBMCs, or DNA extracted from either of those sample types. The investigation overall reported the following: Clinical and demographic metadata were provided uncurated, with the amount varying by source and participant.

This clone was seen more than once but under ten times. Its antigen specificity is not known. The sample holds no much larger clone one base away, and base qualities are not on file. The clonotype comes from a woman in her 70s with acute or convalescent COVID-19. Sample: peripheral blood.

The encoded CDR3 is CASSVTGQAYNSPLHF. The nucleotide sequence is TGTGCCAGCAGCGTTACAGGGCAGGCCTATAATTCACCCCTCCACTTT. The chain uses TRBV9 and TRBJ1-6; a tentative D call is TRBD1 (6 bases match). The CDR3 runs 16 residues from the cysteine to the phenylalanine. The retained sequence is limited to the CDR3, 48 bases, with the frame set at the first base. CDR1 and CDR2 are read off the germline V gene as SGDLS and YYNGEE. Trimming costs V 2 bases and J 2 bases, and their ends lie 11 bases apart.